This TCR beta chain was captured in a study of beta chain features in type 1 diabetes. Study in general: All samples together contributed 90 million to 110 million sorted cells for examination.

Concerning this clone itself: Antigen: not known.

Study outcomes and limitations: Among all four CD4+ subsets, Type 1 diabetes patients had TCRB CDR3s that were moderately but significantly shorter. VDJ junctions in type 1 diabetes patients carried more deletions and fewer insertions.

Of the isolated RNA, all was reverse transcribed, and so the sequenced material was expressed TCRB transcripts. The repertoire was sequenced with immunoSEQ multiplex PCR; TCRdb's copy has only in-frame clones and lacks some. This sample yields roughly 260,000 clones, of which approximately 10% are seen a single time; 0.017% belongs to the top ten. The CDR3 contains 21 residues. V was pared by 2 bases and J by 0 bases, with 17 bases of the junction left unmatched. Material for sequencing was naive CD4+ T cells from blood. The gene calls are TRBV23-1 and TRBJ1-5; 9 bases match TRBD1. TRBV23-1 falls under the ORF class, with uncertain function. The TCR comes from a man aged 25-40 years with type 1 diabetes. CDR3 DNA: TGCGCCAGCAGTCAAACGACCGGGACAGGGAATAAGGTTGGTAGCAATCAGCCCCAGCATTTT. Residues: CASSQTTGTGNKVGSNQPQHF.